This passage covers 29 T cell receptor beta chains from one sample sequenced in a study of shared clonotypes between healthy human individuals. Naive CD8 populations comprised CD45RO-negative cells positively selected for CCR7, excluding terminally differentiated effector memory CD45RA+ cells. The method was immunoSEQ multiplex PCR; TCRdb's version includes in-frame clones alone and lacks a portion of them. The table has some 2 million clones, approximately 95% seen once. Sequenced material: naive CD8+ T cells sorted from blood. These receptors all stem from a man between 18 and 35 years old in good health.

The V and J genes are TRBV7-8 and TRBJ2-7; no firm D call. V was shortened by 2 bases and J by 0 bases, with 11 bases between the two germline ends. Germline CDR1 and CDR2: SGHVS and FQNEAQ. The CDR3 spans 15 residues. Written as DNA, the CDR3 is TGTGCCAGCAGCTTATTCGGGCCTGCCTCCTACGAGCAGTACTTC. Encoded protein: CASSLFGPASYEQYF.

The V and J genes are TRBV5-1 and TRBJ2-2; 16 positions agree with TRBD2. V dropped 4 bases and J dropped 6; count of bases not matched to a gene: 6. Germline CDR1 is SGHRS and CDR2 is YFSETQ. The CDR3 extends over 17 amino acids. The DNA of the CDR3 is TGCGCCAGCAGCCCGGAGGGGACTAGCGGGAGGGCCGGGGAGCTGTTTTTT. Translated, it gives CASSPEGTSGRAGELFF.

The chain is built from TRBV5-1 and TRBJ2-2; 8 bases are a match to TRBD1. This CDR3 is 16 amino acids long. V shed 0 bases and J 4 bases; nucleotides not matched to a gene: 5. Per germline, CDR1 SGHRS and CDR2 YFSETQ. CDR3 coding DNA: TGCGCCAGCAGCTTGGCCGGACAGGGATCCACCGGGGAGCTGTTTTTT. Encoded protein: CASSLAGQGSTGELFF.

This chain uses TRBV5-1 with TRBJ2-2, with D unclear. Germline V lookup: CDR1 SGHRS, CDR2 YFSETQ. V was trimmed by 2 bases and J by 7 bases, leaving 12 bases between them. The CDR3 has 14 residues. The CDR3 sequence is CASSFVGDIGELFF. The CDR3 DNA sequence: TGCGCCAGCAGCTTTGTTGGCGATATCGGGGAGCTGTTTTTT.

The rearrangement links TRBV5-4 to TRBJ1-6, with D unclear. The ends were cut back, 2 bases at V and 9 bases at J, with 3 bases in the middle. This CDR3 comprises 11 residues. Germline V gene lookup returns CDR1 SGHNT and CDR2 YYREEE (reference sequence). DNA of the CDR3: TGTGCCAGCAGCTTTCGTTCACCCCTCCACTTT. This encodes CASSFRSPLHF.

The J gene is TRBJ1-5, the V gene TRBV7-8, with 11 bases aligning to TRBD1. The ends lost 4 bases at V and 5 bases at J; junction bases unmatched: 7. The germline V gene has CDR1 SGHVS and CDR2 FQNEAQ. CDR3 size: 16 residues. CDR3 sequence (DNA): TGTGCCAGCAGCTCCTTGTGGGACAGGGGGGATCAGCCCCAGCATTTT. It encodes CASSSLWDRGDQPQHF.

The rearrangement joins TRBV7-6 to TRBJ2-2; no reliable D call. The CDR3 sequence is 13 residues long. Trimming removed 5 bases from V and 7 bases from J, with 11 bases in between. The germline gives CDR1 SGHVS, CDR2 FNYEAQ. CDR3 loop: CASSAGSGGELFF. CDR3 nucleotide sequence: TGTGCCAGCAGCGCTGGTTCGGGCGGGGAGCTGTTTTTT.

The V and J genes are TRBV19 and TRBJ2-7; 7 bases are a match to TRBD1. This CDR3 contains 15 residues. V lost 3 bases, J lost 3 bases, and 8 bases stayed unmatched. Germline values: CDR1 LNHDA, CDR2 SQIVND (reference sequence). The CDR3 sequence is CASSIEDRKLYEQYF. The CDR3, as DNA: TGTGCCAGTAGTATCGAGGACAGGAAACTCTACGAGCAGTACTTC.

The chain joins TRBV7-8 to TRBJ1-5, with D uncertain. Germline-derived CDR1 and CDR2 are SGHVS and FQNEAQ. This CDR3 has 20 amino acids. The V end lost 1 base, the J end lost 0 bases, and 22 bases lay between the germline ends. CDR3 protein: CASSLGTPSYVTTSNQPQHF. The CDR3 nucleotides read TGTGCCAGCAGCTTAGGAACCCCTTCTTACGTGACTACTAGCAATCAGCCCCAGCATTTT.

The J gene is TRBJ1-4, the V gene TRBV6-6, with 7 bases fitting TRBD1. CDR3 length equals 15 residues. CDR1 and CDR2 (germline): MNHNY, SVGAGI (reference sequence). Losses at the gene ends were 4 bases for V and 0 bases for J; bases not matched to a gene: 2. Written as DNA, the CDR3 is TGTGCCAGCAGTTTACAGGGGACAACTAATGAAAAACTGTTTTTT. It encodes CASSLQGTTNEKLFF.

The chain is built from TRBV4-1 and TRBJ2-1; D uncertain. The CDR3 sequence is 15 residues long. CDR1 and CDR2 (germline): MGHRA, YSYEKL. Deletions cut 5 bases from V and 8 bases from J, with 19 bases between. The CDR3 sequence is CASSISLVDRDEQFF. The CDR3 nucleotides read TGCGCCAGCAGCATCTCCTTGGTGGATCGCGATGAGCAGTTCTTC.

The V call is TRBV28, the J call TRBJ1-2; a weak D match, TRBD1 (6 bases). Trimming removed 4 bases at V and 3 bases at J, with 18 bases between. The CDR3 loop spans 16 amino acids. The germline V gene has CDR1 MDHEN and CDR2 SYDVKM. CDR3 in amino acids: CASSSTGLSVYYGYTF. The CDR3 DNA sequence: TGTGCCAGCAGTTCCACAGGGTTGAGCGTATACTATGGCTACACCTTC.

The chain uses TRBV10-3 and TRBJ1-2, with 8 bases fitting TRBD1. In germline, CDR1 is ENHRY, CDR2 SYGVKD. V lost 5 bases to trimming and J lost 9 bases; unmatched junction nucleotides: 11. The length of the CDR3 is 14 residues. The CDR3 loop reads CAISRPGTGFSYTF. CDR3 DNA: TGTGCCATCAGTCGACCGGGGACAGGCTTTAGCTACACCTTC.

On this clone: Other DNA sequences within the sample encode an identical CDR3. The chain uses TRBV4-3 and TRBJ2-1, with D maybe TRBD2 (6 bases). Germline CDR1 is LGHNA and CDR2 is YSLEER. The CDR3 extends over 16 amino acids. Trimming took off 0 bases at V and 0 bases at J, with 9 bases between the two ends. The CDR3 loop reads CASSQDYGSSYNEQFF. The CDR3 nucleotides are TGCGCCAGCAGCCAAGATTACGGGAGCTCCTACAATGAGCAGTTCTTC.

The chain is built from TRBV15 and TRBJ2-3; no reliable D call. This CDR3 is built from 13 residues. The ends were cut back, 8 bases at V and 3 bases at J, with 12 bases in the middle. CDR1 is LNHNV, CDR2 YYDKDF, per germline (reference sequence). The chain's CDR3 is CATGKVRTDTQYF. CDR3 sequence (DNA): TGTGCCACCGGGAAGGTTCGAACAGATACGCAGTATTTT.

The chain joins TRBV15 to TRBJ2-7; 7 nucleotides align to TRBD2. Trimming removed 0 bases from V and 3 bases from J; junction bases left unmatched: 8. Looked up from germline, CDR1 is LNHNV and CDR2 is YYDKDF (reference sequence). The CDR3 is 16 amino acids. The CDR3 DNA follows: TGTGCCACCAGCAGAGATTCGGAAGGGAGGGACTACGAGCAGTACTTC. Its protein is CATSRDSEGRDYEQYF.

Here the CDR3 reads CASSLTGGGGMNTEAFF. The DNA for the CDR3 is TGTGCCAGCAGCTTGACAGGGGGAGGAGGTATGAACACTGAAGCTTTCTTT. The rearrangement joins TRBV5-4 to TRBJ1-1, with 8 bases matching TRBD1. CDR1 and CDR2 from the germline V gene are SGHNT and YYREEE (reference sequence). There are 17 residues in the CDR3. V shed 1 base and J 0 bases; nucleotides not matched to a gene: 8.

The rearrangement uses TRBV4-3 and TRBJ2-3; D assignment may be TRBD1 or TRBD2 (5 bases each). V was pared by 2 bases and J by 6 bases, with 12 bases between. CDR1 LGHNA and CDR2 YSLEER come from the germline V gene. This CDR3 spans 14 amino acids. The CDR3 region is CASSQLEGSDTQYF. The CDR3 coding sequence is TGCGCCAGCAGCCAATTAGAGGGGTCCGATACGCAGTATTTT.

The V and J genes are TRBV13 and TRBJ2-1; 7 nucleotides match TRBD1. V shed 0 bases and J 4 bases; nucleotides not matched to a gene: 3. This CDR3 region has 15 residues. Germline V gene data show CDR1 as PRHDT and CDR2 as FYEKMQ (reference sequence). In DNA form, the CDR3 reads TGTGCCAGCAGCTTAGGGACAGGGAAATACAATGAGCAGTTCTTC. Its protein is CASSLGTGKYNEQFF.

Only one count was recorded for this clone. This rearrangement joins TRBV6-5 to TRBJ2-2; 7 bases align to TRBD2. Germline V lookup: CDR1 MNHEY, CDR2 SVGAGI. Unmatched junction bases numbered 8, after V lost 2 bases and J lost 5 bases. The CDR3 contains 16 residues. The CDR3 loop reads CASSYPGGFDTGELFF. CDR3 sequence (DNA): TGTGCCAGCAGTTACCCCGGGGGGTTTGATACCGGGGAGCTGTTTTTT.

The rearrangement links TRBV6-5 to TRBJ2-5, with 8 bases that match TRBD1. Per germline, CDR1 MNHEY and CDR2 SVGAGI. The length of the CDR3 is 14 residues. V trimming: 6 bases; J trimming: 4 bases; junction bases outside the gene matches: 7. CDR3 loop: CASRATGEGETQYF. In nucleotides, the CDR3 is TGTGCCAGCAGGGCGACAGGGGAAGGAGAGACCCAGTACTTC.

J is TRBJ2-7 and V is TRBV18; the D gene is possibly TRBD1 (6 bases). V was clipped by 4 bases and J by 1 base, with 14 bases between them. This CDR3 comprises 15 residues. Looked up from germline, CDR1 is KGHSH and CDR2 is LQKENI. The CDR3 protein is CASSLPGQTSYEQYF. The CDR3 region has the DNA TGTGCCAGCTCACTTCCGGGACAAACTTCCTACGAGCAGTACTTC.

The chain combines TRBV27 with TRBJ2-1, with TRBD2 matching 10 bases. The CDR3 length is 17 residues. Germline trimming cut 6 bases from V and 8 bases from J; bases unmatched to any gene: 16. The germline V gene encodes CDR1 MNHEY and CDR2 SMNVEV (reference sequence). The CDR3 DNA reads as TGTGCCAGCAGCCGACTCACCCCTAGCGGGAGTGTGGATGAGCAGTTCTTC. Its translation is CASSRLTPSGSVDEQFF.

The chain uses TRBV5-1 and TRBJ2-7; D perhaps matches TRBD2 (5 bases). V lost 2 bases to trimming and J lost 4 bases, with 28 bases between them. CDR3 length equals 19 residues. Germline-derived CDR1 and CDR2 are SGHRS and YFSETQ. The CDR3 nucleotides read TGCGCCAGCAGCTTACAATCTCCTTGGGAGCAGGACTTTTTGTACGAGCAGTACTTC. Its translation is CASSLQSPWEQDFLYEQYF.

The genes are TRBV6-5 and TRBJ2-3; 7 bases agree with TRBD2. V trimming: 7 bases; J trimming: 7 bases; junction bases outside the gene matches: 11. CDR3 length: 14 residues. Germline CDR1 and CDR2: MNHEY and SVGAGI. The CDR3 region is CASTDTMGGYTQYF. The CDR3 DNA is TGTGCCAGCACCGACACCATGGGGGGGTATACGCAGTATTTT.

The chain uses TRBV28 and TRBJ2-1; D gene unclear. The CDR3 runs 15 residues. V was shortened by 8 bases and J by 2 bases, with 16 bases between the two germline ends. Germline CDR1 MDHEN, CDR2 SYDVKM. Here the CDR3 reads CASSSRVVPYNEQFF. CDR3 in DNA: TGTGCCAGCTCCTCCCGTGTGGTACCCTACAATGAGCAGTTCTTC.

This chain connects TRBV4-3 to TRBJ2-5, with TRBD1 as a possible D gene (5 bases). The CDR3 runs to 17 residues. Trimming removed 0 bases at V and 5 bases at J, with 19 bases between. Per germline, CDR1 LGHNA and CDR2 YSLEER. CDR3 loop: CASSQDGAVGRRETQYF. CDR3 sequence (DNA): TGCGCCAGCAGCCAAGATGGGGCGGTTGGGCGACGGGAGACCCAGTACTTC.

The chain combines TRBV20-1 with TRBJ2-3; D is perhaps TRBD1 or TRBD2 (5 bases each). Deletions cut 6 bases from V and 6 bases from J, with 10 bases between. There are 11 residues in the CDR3. Per germline, CDR1 DFQATT and CDR2 SNEGSKA (reference sequence). Here the CDR3 reads CSAAWGDTQYF. As DNA, the CDR3 is TGCAGTGCCGCCTGGGGGGATACGCAGTATTTT.

The V call is TRBV5-6, the J call TRBJ2-7; TRBD2 matches at 10 bases. CDR3 length: 15 amino acids. V lost 2 bases to trimming and J lost 2 bases; unmatched junction nucleotides: 4. Germline V CDR1 and CDR2: SGHDT, YYEEEE. The CDR3, as DNA: TGTGCCAGCAGCTTCTCGCTAGCGGGAGCCTACGAGCAGTACTTC. It codes for CASSFSLAGAYEQYF.